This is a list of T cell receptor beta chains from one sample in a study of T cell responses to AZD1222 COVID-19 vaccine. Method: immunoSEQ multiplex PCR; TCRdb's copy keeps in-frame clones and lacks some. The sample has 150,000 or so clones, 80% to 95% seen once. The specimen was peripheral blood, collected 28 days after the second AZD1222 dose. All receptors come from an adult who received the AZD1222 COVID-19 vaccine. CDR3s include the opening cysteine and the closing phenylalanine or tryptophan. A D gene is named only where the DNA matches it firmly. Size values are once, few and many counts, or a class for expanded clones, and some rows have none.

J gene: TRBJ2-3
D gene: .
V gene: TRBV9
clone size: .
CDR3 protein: CASSVGTSTDTQYF
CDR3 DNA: TGTGCCAGCAGCGTCGGGACTAGCACAGATACGCAGTATTTT

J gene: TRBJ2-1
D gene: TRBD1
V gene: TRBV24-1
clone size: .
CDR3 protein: CATSLGQGARNEQFF
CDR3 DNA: TGTGCCACCAGTCTGGGGCAGGGGGCGCGTAATGAGCAGTTCTTC

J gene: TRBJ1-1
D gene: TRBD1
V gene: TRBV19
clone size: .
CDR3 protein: CASSTTGQAEAFF
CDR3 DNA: TGTGCCAGTAGTACAACGGGACAGGCTGAAGCTTTCTTT

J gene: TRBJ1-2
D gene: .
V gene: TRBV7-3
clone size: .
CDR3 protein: CASSLEGGYYGYTF
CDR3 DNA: TGTGCCAGCAGCTTAGAGGGGGGGTACTATGGCTACACCTTC

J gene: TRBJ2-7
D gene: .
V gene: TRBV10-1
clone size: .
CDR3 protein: CASSESSGAYEQYF
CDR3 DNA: TGCGCCAGCAGTGAGTCTAGCGGCGCCTACGAGCAGTACTTC

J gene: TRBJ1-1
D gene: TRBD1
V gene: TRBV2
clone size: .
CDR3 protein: CASRETGSTEAFF
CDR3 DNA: TGTGCCAGCAGAGAGACAGGGAGCACTGAAGCTTTCTTT

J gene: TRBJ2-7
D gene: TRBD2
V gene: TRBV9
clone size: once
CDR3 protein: CASSPSGRVSHEQYF
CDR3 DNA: TGTGCCAGCAGCCCCTCGGGGAGGGTGTCACACGAGCAGTACTTC

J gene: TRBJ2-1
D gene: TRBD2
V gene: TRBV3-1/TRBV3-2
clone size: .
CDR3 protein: CASSTQRDPYNEQFF
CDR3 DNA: TGTGCCAGCAGCACCCAGCGGGACCCCTACAATGAGCAGTTCTTC

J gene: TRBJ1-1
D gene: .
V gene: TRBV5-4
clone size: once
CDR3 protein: CASSFGGPTEAFF
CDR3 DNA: TGTGCCAGCAGCTTTGGGGGGCCCACTGAAGCTTTCTTT

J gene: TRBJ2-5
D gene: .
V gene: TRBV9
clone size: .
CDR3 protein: CASNGQGGETQYF
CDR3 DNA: TGTGCCAGCAATGGACAGGGAGGGGAGACCCAGTACTTC

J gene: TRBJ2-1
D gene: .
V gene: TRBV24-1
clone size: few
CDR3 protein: CATSDSGEKSYNEQFF
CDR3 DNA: TGTGCCACCAGTGATTCGGGGGAGAAGTCCTACAATGAGCAGTTCTTC

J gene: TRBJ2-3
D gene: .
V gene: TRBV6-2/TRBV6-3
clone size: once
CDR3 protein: CASSPGLGGTDTQYF
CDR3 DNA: TGTGCCAGCAGTCCCGGACTGGGGGGCACAGATACGCAGTATTTT

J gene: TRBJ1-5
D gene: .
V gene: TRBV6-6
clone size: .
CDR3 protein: CASSPPGTRNQPQHF
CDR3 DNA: TGTGCCAGCAGTCCACCCGGGACACGCAATCAGCCCCAGCATTTT

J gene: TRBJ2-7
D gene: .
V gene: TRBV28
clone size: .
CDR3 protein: CASSGDWSYEQYF
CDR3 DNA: TGTGCCAGCAGCGGGGACTGGTCCTACGAGCAGTACTTC

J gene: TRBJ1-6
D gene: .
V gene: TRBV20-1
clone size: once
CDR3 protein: CSASSVNSPLHF
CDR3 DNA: TGCAGTGCTAGTTCAGTAAATTCACCCCTCCACTTT

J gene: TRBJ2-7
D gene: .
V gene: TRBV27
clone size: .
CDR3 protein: CASGSADYEIEQYF
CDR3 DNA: TGTGCCAGCGGTAGTGCAGACTACGAGATCGAGCAGTACTTC

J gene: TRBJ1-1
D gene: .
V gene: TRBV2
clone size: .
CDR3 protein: CASSAQGNTEAFF
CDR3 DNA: TGTGCCAGCAGCGCACAAGGGAACACTGAAGCTTTCTTT

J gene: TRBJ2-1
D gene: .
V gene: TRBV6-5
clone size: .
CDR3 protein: CASFSYNEQFF
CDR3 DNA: TGTGCCAGCTTCTCTTACAATGAGCAGTTCTTC

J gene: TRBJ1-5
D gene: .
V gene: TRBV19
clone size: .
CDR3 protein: CASTSDSRLGNQPQHF
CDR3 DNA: TGTGCCAGTACCTCCGACAGTAGATTAGGCAATCAGCCCCAGCATTTT

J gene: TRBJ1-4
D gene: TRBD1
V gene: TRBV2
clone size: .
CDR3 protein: CASKAQGSVEKLFF
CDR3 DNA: TGTGCCAGCAAAGCACAGGGGTCGGTTGAAAAACTGTTTTTT

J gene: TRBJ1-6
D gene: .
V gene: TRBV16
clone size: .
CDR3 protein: CASSRLSGKEAPLHF
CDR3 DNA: TGTGCCAGCAGCCGCCTTTCGGGGAAAGAGGCACCCCTCCACTTT

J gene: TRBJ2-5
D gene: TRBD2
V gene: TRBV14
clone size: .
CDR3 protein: CASRSTSGSQETQYF
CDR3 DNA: TGTGCCAGCAGGTCGACTAGCGGGTCACAAGAGACCCAGTACTTC

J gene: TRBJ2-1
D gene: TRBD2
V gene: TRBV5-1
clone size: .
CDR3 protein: CASSLAGGRGEQFF
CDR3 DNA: TGCGCCAGCAGCTTGGCCGGGGGGAGGGGCGAGCAGTTCTTC

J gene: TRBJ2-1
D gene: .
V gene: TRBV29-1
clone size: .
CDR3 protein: CSVLQGWTNEQFF
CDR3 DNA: TGCAGCGTTCTTCAGGGGTGGACCAATGAGCAGTTCTTC

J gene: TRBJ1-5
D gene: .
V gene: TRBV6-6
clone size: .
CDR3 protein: CASRPPREGQPQHF
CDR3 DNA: TGTGCCAGCAGACCACCCCGGGAAGGTCAGCCCCAGCATTTT

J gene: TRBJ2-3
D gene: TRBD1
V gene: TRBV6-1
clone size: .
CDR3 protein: CASSVPWTGGTDTQYF
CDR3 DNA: TGTGCCAGCAGTGTTCCTTGGACAGGGGGCACAGATACGCAGTATTTT

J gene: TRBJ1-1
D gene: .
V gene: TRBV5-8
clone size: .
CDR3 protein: CASSLFTEAFF
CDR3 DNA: TGTGCCAGCAGCTTGTTCACTGAAGCTTTCTTT

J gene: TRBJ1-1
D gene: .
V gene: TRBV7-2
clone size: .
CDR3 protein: CASSLEDTGTEAFF
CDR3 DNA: TGTGCCAGCAGCTTGGAGGACACAGGGACTGAAGCTTTCTTT

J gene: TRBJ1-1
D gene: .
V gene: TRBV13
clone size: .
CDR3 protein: CASSLPWTGQSEAFF
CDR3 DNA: TGTGCCAGCAGCTTACCCTGGACCGGACAGTCTGAAGCTTTCTTT

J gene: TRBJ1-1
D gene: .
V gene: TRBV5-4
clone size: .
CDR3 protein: CASSPGGARVNTEAFF
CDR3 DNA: TGTGCCAGCAGCCCGGGCGGGGCAAGGGTGAACACTGAAGCTTTCTTT

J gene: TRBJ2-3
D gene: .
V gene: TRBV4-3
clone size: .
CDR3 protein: CASSQGATPRAGTDTQYF
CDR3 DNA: TGCGCCAGCAGCCAAGGAGCGACACCAAGAGCCGGCACAGATACGCAGTATTTT

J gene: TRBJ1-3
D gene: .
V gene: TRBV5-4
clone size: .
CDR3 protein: CASSLASGGGNTIYF
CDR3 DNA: TGTGCCAGCAGCTTGGCCTCGGGCGGAGGAAACACCATATATTTT

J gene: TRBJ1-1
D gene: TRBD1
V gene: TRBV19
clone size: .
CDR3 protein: CASSIRPSQGGHTEAFF
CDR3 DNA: TGTGCCAGTAGTATACGTCCCTCGCAGGGGGGTCACACTGAAGCTTTCTTT

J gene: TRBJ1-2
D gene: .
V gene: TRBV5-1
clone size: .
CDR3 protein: CASSLDQGYYGYTF
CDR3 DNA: TGCGCCAGCAGCTTGGATCAGGGTTACTATGGCTACACCTTC

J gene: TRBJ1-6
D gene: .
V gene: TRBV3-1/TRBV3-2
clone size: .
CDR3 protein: CAQPGFRSPLHF
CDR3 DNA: TGTGCCCAACCGGGGTTCCGTTCACCCCTCCACTTT

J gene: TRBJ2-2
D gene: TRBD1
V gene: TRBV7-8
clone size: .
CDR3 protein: CASSLVGQAGVGELFF
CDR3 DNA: TGTGCCAGCAGCTTAGTAGGACAGGCTGGTGTCGGGGAGCTGTTTTTT

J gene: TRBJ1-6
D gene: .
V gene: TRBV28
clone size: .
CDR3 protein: CASSLLAGPNSPLHF
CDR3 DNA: TGTGCCAGCAGTTTACTTGCGGGTCCCAATTCACCCCTCCACTTT

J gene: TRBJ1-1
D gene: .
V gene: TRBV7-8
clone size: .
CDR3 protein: CASSLMAGNTEAFF
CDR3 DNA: TGTGCCAGCAGCTTAATGGCGGGGAACACTGAAGCTTTCTTT

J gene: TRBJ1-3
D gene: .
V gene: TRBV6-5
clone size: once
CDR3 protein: CASSYSGQATNTIYF
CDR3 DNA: TGTGCCAGCAGTTACTCGGGACAAGCTACGAACACCATATATTTT

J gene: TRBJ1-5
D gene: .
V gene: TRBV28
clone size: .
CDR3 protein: CALRGGGIGQPQHF
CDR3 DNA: TGTGCCCTCCGAGGAGGGGGGATTGGTCAGCCCCAGCATTTT

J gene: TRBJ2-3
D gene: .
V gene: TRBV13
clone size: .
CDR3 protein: CATSPGGGRGGTDTQYF
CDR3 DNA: TGTGCCACCAGTCCAGGGGGGGGAAGAGGAGGCACAGATACGCAGTATTTT

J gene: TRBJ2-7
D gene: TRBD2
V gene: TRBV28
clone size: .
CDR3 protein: CASSLIAGGHEQYF
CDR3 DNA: TGTGCCAGCAGTTTAATAGCGGGAGGGCACGAGCAGTACTTC

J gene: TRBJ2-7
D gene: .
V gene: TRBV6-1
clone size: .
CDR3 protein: CASSEGTQISYEQYF
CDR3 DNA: TGTGCCAGCAGTGAAGGGACACAGATCTCCTACGAGCAGTACTTC

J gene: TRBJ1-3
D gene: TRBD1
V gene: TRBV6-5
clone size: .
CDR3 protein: CASSYSTGKPGNTIYF
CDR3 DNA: TGTGCCAGCAGTTACTCGACAGGGAAACCTGGAAACACCATATATTTT

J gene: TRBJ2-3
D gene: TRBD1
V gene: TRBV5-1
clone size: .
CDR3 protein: CASSSGQGLDTQYF
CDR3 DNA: TGCGCCAGCAGCTCAGGACAGGGCTTGGATACGCAGTATTTT

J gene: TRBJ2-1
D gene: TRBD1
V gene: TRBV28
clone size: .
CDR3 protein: CASGIPGQGAHEQFF
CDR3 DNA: TGTGCCAGCGGCATACCGGGACAGGGGGCACATGAGCAGTTCTTC

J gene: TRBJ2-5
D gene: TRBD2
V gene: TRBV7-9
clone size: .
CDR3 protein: CASRGGVETQYF
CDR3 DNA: TGTGCCAGCAGGGGAGGGGTAGAGACCCAGTACTTC

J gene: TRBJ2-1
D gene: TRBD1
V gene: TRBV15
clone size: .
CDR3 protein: CATSREQGNEQFF
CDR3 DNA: TGTGCCACCAGCAGGGAACAGGGGAATGAGCAGTTCTTC

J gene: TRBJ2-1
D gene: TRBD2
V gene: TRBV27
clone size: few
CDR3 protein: CASSSGSGDEQFF
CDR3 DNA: TGTGCCAGCAGTAGCGGGAGCGGCGATGAGCAGTTCTTC

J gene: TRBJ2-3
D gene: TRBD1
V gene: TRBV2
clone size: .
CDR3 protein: CASSLDRGGSDTQYF
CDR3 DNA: TGTGCCAGCAGTCTTGACAGGGGTGGGTCGGATACGCAGTATTTT

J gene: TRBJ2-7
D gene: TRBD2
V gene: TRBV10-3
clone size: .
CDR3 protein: CAISGGSGGAYEQYF
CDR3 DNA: TGTGCCATCAGTGGAGGATCGGGGGGGGCCTACGAGCAGTACTTC